This TCR beta chain emerged from a study of control samples from healthy donors and cancer patients. The assay was immunoSEQ multiplex PCR, and TCRdb's table has in-frame clones only and misses some. The profile shows over 150,000 clones, over 90% of them singletons. CDR1 is MNHEY and CDR2 is SVGAGI in the germline V gene. Unmatched junction bases numbered 6, after V lost 6 bases and J lost 4 bases. The CDR3 extends over 15 amino acids. The V and J genes are TRBV6-5 and TRBJ2-3, with 11 bases identical to TRBD2. The sequence was collected from a woman under 40 in good health. The material sequenced was blood. The DNA of the CDR3 is TGTGCCAGCAGAGCGGGACTAGCGGTCCCAGATACGCAGTATTTT. Protein sequence: CASRAGLAVPDTQYF.